The 5 T cell receptor beta chains below were found in one sample sequenced in a study of blood T cell repertoires in COVID-19. Sequenced by immunoSEQ multiplex PCR; TCRdb stores in-frame clones only, minus some. Altogether under 95,000 clones are present, approximately 86% being singletons, with the ten largest covering around 5.8%. Material for sequencing was peripheral blood. The receptors derive from a woman between 45 and 60 years old with acute or convalescent COVID-19.

In this sample, this clone turned up a few times. The rearrangement uses TRBV12-3 or TRBV12-4 and TRBJ2-1, with D unresolved. CDR3 length equals 12 residues. V lost 10 bases and J 0 bases, leaving 7 bases between the germline ends. CDR3 in DNA: TGTGCCATTGGCCCCTCCTACAATGAGCAGTTCTTC. It yields the protein CAIGPSYNEQFF.

The chain links TRBV19 to TRBJ1-4, with 9 bases lining up with TRBD1. The V gene's germline CDR1 is LNHDA and CDR2 SQIVND (reference sequence). There are 14 residues in the CDR3. V shed 4 bases and J 8 bases; nucleotides not matched to a gene: 5. CDR3 sequence (DNA): TGTGCCAGTAGTACCTGGACAGGGGACGAAAAACTGTTTTTT. The encoded protein is CASSTWTGDEKLFF.

V and J are TRBV2 and TRBJ1-2, with a tentative D call TRBD1 (5 bases). The CDR3 consists of 13 residues. Per germline, CDR1 SNHLY and CDR2 FYNNEI. Trimming shortened V by 4 bases and J by 2 bases, and 8 bases separated the two germline ends. The CDR3 DNA is TGTGCCAGCAGTGTCGGGGGGAACTATGGCTACACCTTC. As protein: CASSVGGNYGYTF. The complete variable domain, with remaining parts taken from reference TRBV2 and TRBJ1-2, reads EPEVTQTPSHQVTQMGQEVILRCVPISNHLYFYWYRQILGQKVEFLVSFYNNEISEKSEIFDDQFSVERPDGSNFTLKIRSTKLEDSAMYFCASSVGGNYGYTFGSGTRLTVV.

Only one count was recorded for this clone. The chain links TRBV28 to TRBJ2-7, with 8 positions matching TRBD1. CDR1 and CDR2 (germline): MDHEN, SYDVKM. The junction had 5 bases not matched to a gene; V was cut back by 1 base and J by 3 bases. This CDR3 spans 15 amino acids. The CDR3 here is CASSLFAGGRYEQYF. Written as DNA, the CDR3 is TGTGCCAGCAGTTTATTTGCAGGGGGCCGCTACGAGCAGTACTTC.

This clone appeared a single time. This rearrangement joins TRBV6-1 to TRBJ1-5; no firm D call. Looked up from germline, CDR1 is MNHNS and CDR2 is SASEGT. Trimming shortened V by 1 base and J by 4 bases, and 8 bases separated the two germline ends. The CDR3 spans 14 residues. Here the CDR3 reads CASSEGAGNQPQHF. Here the CDR3 DNA reads TGTGCCAGCAGTGAAGGGGCAGGAAATCAGCCCCAGCATTTT.